Below are 25 T cell receptor beta chains sequenced from a single sample in a study of post-analysis software for immune sequencing data. TCR beta cDNA libraries included unique molecular identifiers. Using its own MiXCR run on the PCR reads, TCRdb lists one record per CDR3 protein. The table lists approximately 690,000 distinct CDR3 sequences, roughly three fifths of them singletons, with about 11% in the top ten. Their recognized antigens are unknown. Study observations and caveats: Patients carried roughly five TRBV segments more frequently than controls did, and TRBV5-6, TRBV5-1 and TRBV20-1 were among them.

The sequenced sample was blood. The receptors were gathered from a girl aged 2-9 years with multiple sclerosis.

The chain carries TRBV29-1 and TRBJ2-5; D ambiguous. The CDR3 has 11 amino acids. CDR1 is SQVTM, CDR2 ANQGSEA, per germline. Trimming removed 7 bases at V and 11 bases at J, with 17 bases between. The CDR3 region has the DNA TGCAGCGCCCTAACCCCCTATGGGCAGTACTTC. This encodes CSALTPYGQYF.

CDR3: CSARLGARGETQYF. The CDR3 region has the DNA TGCAGTGCTAGACTAGGGGCTAGGGGTGAGACCCAGTACTTC. This sequence joins TRBV20-1 and TRBJ2-5; D is perhaps TRBD1 (5 bases). CDR3 length equals 14 residues. CDR1 and CDR2 from the germline V gene are DFQATT and SNEGSKA (reference sequence). Trimming removed 2 bases from V and 5 bases from J, with 15 bases in between.

This rearrangement joins TRBV4-3 to TRBJ2-3, with TRBD2 identical over 11 bases. CDR3 length equals 19 residues. The ends lost 1 base at V and 5 bases at J; junction bases unmatched: 14. Germline assignment: CDR1 LGHNA and CDR2 YSLEER. The CDR3 sequence: CASSQGPGSGGVGGDTQYF. In DNA form, the CDR3 reads TGCGCCAGCAGCCAAGGGCCCGGTAGCGGGGGGGTAGGTGGAGATACGCAGTATTTT.

V is TRBV29-1 and J is TRBJ2-1; perhaps TRBD1 as D (6 bases). V gave up 7 bases and J gave up 8 bases, with 12 bases separating them. The CDR3 is made up of 11 amino acids. Germline V gene sequence: CDR1 SQVTM, CDR2 ANQGSEA. The CDR3 here is CSAGVGYEQFF. The CDR3 DNA reads TGCAGCGCAGGGGTTGGATATGAGCAGTTCTTC.

This chain connects TRBV6-5 to TRBJ2-1, with 7 nucleotides matching TRBD2. The trim removed 7 bases at V and 4 bases at J, leaving 4 bases unmatched. Germline CDR1 is MNHEY and CDR2 is SVGAGI. This CDR3 region has 13 residues. CDR3 protein: CASKGGMYNEQFF. CDR3 nucleotides: TGTGCCAGCAAGGGAGGGATGTACAATGAGCAGTTCTTC.

This clonotype turned up a few times. J is TRBJ2-1 and V is TRBV13; 8 nucleotides align to TRBD1. The CDR3 extends over 15 amino acids. Germline values: CDR1 PRHDT, CDR2 FYEKMQ (reference sequence). V lost 3 bases and J lost 2; bases outside the gene matches: 3. DNA of the CDR3: TGTGCCAGCAGCTTGGACAGGGCAACCTACAATGAGCAGTTCTTC. Translation: CASSLDRATYNEQFF. The whole variable domain, filled in from reference TRBV13 and TRBJ2-1, reads AAGVIQSPRHLIKEKRETATLKCYPIPRHDTVYWYQQGPGQDPQFLISFYEKMQSDKGSIPDRFSAQQFSDYHSELNMSSLELGDSALYFCASSLDRATYNEQFFGPGTRLTVL.

This rearrangement joins TRBV4-2 to TRBJ2-1, with 11 bases matching TRBD2. This CDR3 comprises 17 residues. CDR1 is LGHNA, CDR2 YNFKEQ, per germline. The junction had 4 bases not matched to a gene; V was cut back by 0 bases and J by 3 bases. CDR3 protein: CASSQDPGTSGYNEQFF. CDR3 in DNA: TGTGCCAGCAGCCAAGACCCCGGGACTAGCGGCTACAATGAGCAGTTCTTC.

This chain uses TRBV7-2 with TRBJ2-5; possibly TRBD1 or TRBD2 for D (5 bases each). The germline gives CDR1 SGHTA, CDR2 FQGNSA. Trimming removed 2 bases at V and 2 bases at J, with 12 bases between. CDR3 length: 15 amino acids. CDR3 bases: TGTGCCAGCAGCTTAATGGGCAGGGAGCAAGAGACCCAGTACTTC. This codes for CASSLMGREQETQYF.

This rearrangement joins TRBV20-1 to TRBJ2-7; either TRBD1 or TRBD2 may supply D (6 bases each). CDR1 is DFQATT and CDR2 is SNEGSKA in the germline V gene (reference sequence). Between the trimmed V and J ends, which lost 3 bases and 3 bases, there was a span of 21 bases. This CDR3 has 16 amino acids. The CDR3 protein is CSASFGPTGAVYEQYF. CDR3 coding DNA: TGCAGTGCTAGTTTCGGGCCCACGGGGGCGGTCTACGAGCAGTACTTC.

This clonotype was seen a few times. The V gene is TRBV6-5, the J gene TRBJ2-4, with D tentatively TRBD2 (6 bases). The CDR3 runs to 14 residues. Germline CDR1 reads MNHEY; CDR2 reads SVGAGI. V dropped 2 bases and J dropped 1 base, with 6 bases sitting between them. CDR3 bases: TGTGCCAGCAGTTACGGGGGGGCCAAAAACATTCAGTACTTC. Its protein product is CASSYGGAKNIQYF.

CDR3 sequence: CASSFSQASNEQFF. The CDR3 DNA sequence: TGTGCCAGCAGCTTTTCCCAGGCCTCCAATGAGCAGTTCTTC. The V gene is TRBV7-2, the J gene TRBJ2-1, with unresolved D. Trimming stripped 3 bases from V and 6 bases from J, with 12 bases between. The CDR3 contains 14 residues. From germline, CDR1 is SGHTA and CDR2 FQGNSA.

V gene TRBV9 combines with J gene TRBJ2-3, with 7 bases lining up with TRBD2. V lost 0 bases, J lost 0 bases, and 4 bases stayed unmatched. The CDR3 is 16 residues long. Germline V gene data show CDR1 as SGDLS and CDR2 as YYNGEE. The DNA of the CDR3 is TGTGCCAGCAGCGTAGCTGTCGGGGGGAGCACAGATACGCAGTATTTT. Amino acid sequence: CASSVAVGGSTDTQYF.

This clonotype was seen a single time. Its ends do not fully match the called genes, so a read error is possible. The chain is built from TRBV10-3 and TRBJ2-4; 13 positions match TRBD2. CDR1 ENHRY and CDR2 SYGVKD come from the germline V gene. This CDR3 comprises 17 residues. CDR3 protein: CAIREGRGLAGNYEQHF. In DNA, the CDR3 is TGTGCCATCAGGGAAGGTAGGGGACTAGCGGGAAACTACGAGCAGCACTTC.

The V call is TRBV6-5, the J call TRBJ2-1; 13 positions match TRBD2. The CDR3 length is 15 residues. Germline CDR1 MNHEY, CDR2 SVGAGI. Trimming cost V 6 bases and J 8 bases; bases outside gene matches: 7. CDR3 amino acids: CASSELAGGLDEQFF. DNA for the CDR3: TGTGCCAGCAGCGAACTAGCGGGGGGGCTCGATGAGCAGTTCTTC.

This clonotype was counted between two and nine times. The chain has TRBV20-1 and TRBJ1-2; no firm D call. Germline CDR1 is DFQATT and CDR2 is SNEGSKA (reference sequence). The CDR3 has 12 residues. Trimming shortened V by 3 bases and J by 5 bases, and 10 bases separated the two germline ends. CDR3 region: CSARATEYGYTF. CDR3 DNA: TGCAGTGCTAGGGCCACAGAATATGGCTACACCTTC.

This clonotype has just a few counts. This chain connects TRBV10-3 to TRBJ2-5; 9 bases are a match to TRBD1. This CDR3 is 16 amino acids long. Losses at the gene ends were 6 bases for V and 3 bases for J; bases not matched to a gene: 11. Germline V CDR1 and CDR2: ENHRY, SYGVKD. CDR3 in DNA: TGTGCCATCAGCCCGGGGGTCAGGACAGGGGAAGAGACCCAGTACTTC. This encodes CAISPGVRTGEETQYF.

This rearrangement joins TRBV20-1 to TRBJ2-1; 11 positions match TRBD2. This CDR3 spans 13 amino acids. V shed 8 bases, J shed 8 bases, and the junction held 8 bases outside the gene matches. Germline assignment: CDR1 DFQATT and CDR2 SNEGSKA (reference sequence). CDR3 nucleotides: TGCAGTCCTACTAGCGGGAGATCTGATGAGCAGTTCTTC. Its protein product is CSPTSGRSDEQFF.

The CDR3 region has the DNA TGTGCCAGCAGCTTACCCCGGACATCCCTGGAGACCCAGTACTTC. This codes for CASSLPRTSLETQYF. V gene TRBV7-8 combines with J gene TRBJ2-5; TRBD1 might be the D (5 bases). Deletions cut 2 bases from V and 5 bases from J, with 15 bases between. The germline CDR1 and CDR2 sequences are SGHVS and FQNEAQ. The CDR3 runs to 15 residues.

The rearrangement links TRBV29-1 to TRBJ1-5; D is possibly TRBD1 (5 bases). V lost 5 bases and J 7 bases, leaving 12 bases between the germline ends. Germline assignment: CDR1 SQVTM and CDR2 ANQGSEA. The CDR3 is 12 amino acids. The CDR3 reads CSVQGDSQPQHF. Written as DNA, the CDR3 is TGCAGCGTTCAGGGAGATAGCCAGCCCCAGCATTTT.

V is TRBV24-1 and J is TRBJ1-1; D unresolved. Germline assignment: CDR1 KGHDR and CDR2 SFDVKD. The CDR3 totals 13 residues. Trimming shortened V by 7 bases and J by 4 bases, and 12 bases separated the two germline ends. The CDR3 DNA sequence: TGTGCCACCAGGAGGGCAGAAGGCACTGAAGCTTTCTTT. Residues: CATRRAEGTEAFF.

The CDR3 coding sequence is TGCAGCGTTGAAGGGCTCTCCAAGAGCGGCACTGAAGCTTTCTTT. Its protein product is CSVEGLSKSGTEAFF. V and J are TRBV29-1 and TRBJ1-1; no clear D gene. Germline V gives CDR1 SQVTM, CDR2 ANQGSEA. This CDR3 is built from 15 residues. Deletions cut 1 base from V and 4 bases from J, with 16 bases between.

In its sample, this clonotype was seen a few times. The chain recombines TRBV20-1 with TRBJ2-1, with 8 bases matching TRBD2. Looked up from germline, CDR1 is DFQATT and CDR2 is SNEGSKA (reference sequence). There are 15 residues in the CDR3. Unmatched junction bases numbered 13, after V lost 5 bases and J lost 7 bases. The CDR3 nucleotides read TGCAGTGCTTCTATTAGCGGGAAGAATCGGAATGAGCAGTTCTTC. It yields the protein CSASISGKNRNEQFF.

This clonotype occurred a few times. V is TRBV20-1 and J is TRBJ1-1, with TRBD1 as a possible D gene (5 bases). This CDR3 has 13 residues. Germline CDR1 and CDR2: DFQATT and SNEGSKA (reference sequence). V was trimmed by 5 bases and J by 1 base, leaving 11 bases between them. CDR3 DNA: TGCAGTGCTTTCATCCAGGGGAACACTGAAGCTTTCTTT. It translates to CSAFIQGNTEAFF.

Points on this clonotype: Here the CDR3 omits its conserved ending phenylalanine or tryptophan, so a read error is the likely source. The chain couples TRBV28 to TRBJ2-1; D is possibly TRBD1 (6 bases). The CDR3 has 15 residues. CDR1 is MDHEN, CDR2 SYDVKM, per germline. V was shortened by 5 bases and J by 3 bases, with 14 bases between the two germline ends. CDR3 region: CASSPLQGIYNEQFL. CDR3 nucleotide sequence: TGTGCCAGCAGTCCCCTGCAGGGGATCTACAATGAGCAGTTCTTA.

This chain connects TRBV6-5 to TRBJ1-1, with D hard to call. The V gene lost 4 bases and the J gene lost 7 bases, with 7 bases spanning the gap. The CDR3 is made up of 11 amino acids. Germline loops: CDR1 MNHEY, CDR2 SVGAGI. This chain's CDR3 is CASSSLIEAFF. The CDR3 bases are TGTGCCAGCAGTTCATTGATTGAAGCTTTCTTT.